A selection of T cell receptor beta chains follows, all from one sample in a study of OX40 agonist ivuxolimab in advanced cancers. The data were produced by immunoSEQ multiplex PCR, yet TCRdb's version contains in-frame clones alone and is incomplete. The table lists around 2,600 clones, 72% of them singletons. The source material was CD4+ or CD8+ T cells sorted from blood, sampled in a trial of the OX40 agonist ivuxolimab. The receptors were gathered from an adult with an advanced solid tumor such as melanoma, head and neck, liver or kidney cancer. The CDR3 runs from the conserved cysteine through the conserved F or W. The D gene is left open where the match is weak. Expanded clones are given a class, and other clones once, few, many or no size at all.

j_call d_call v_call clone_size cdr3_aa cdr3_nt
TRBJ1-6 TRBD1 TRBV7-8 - CASSSELTGALYSPLHF TGTGCCAGCAGCAGCGAGCTGACAGGGGCGCTCTATTCACCCCTCCACTTT
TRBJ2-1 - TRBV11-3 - CASSPEPGEYNEQFF TGTGCCAGCAGCCCTGAACCAGGGGAGTACAATGAGCAGTTCTTC
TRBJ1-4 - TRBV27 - CASSLYTNEKLFF TGTGCCAGCAGTTTATATACTAATGAAAAACTGTTTTTT
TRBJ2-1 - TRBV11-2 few CASSLIPGPPNEQFF TGTGCCAGCAGCTTGATCCCGGGACCCCCGAATGAGCAGTTCTTC
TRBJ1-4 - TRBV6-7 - CASSSDNEKLFF TGTGCCAGCAGCTCGGATAATGAAAAACTGTTTTTT
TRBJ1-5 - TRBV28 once CASRLDNFGSNQPQHF TGTGCCAGCAGACTTGACAACTTTGGGAGCAATCAGCCCCAGCATTTT
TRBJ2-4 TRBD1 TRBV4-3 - CASSQQGAQGNIQYF TGCGCCAGCAGCCAACAGGGGGCGCAGGGAAACATTCAGTACTTC
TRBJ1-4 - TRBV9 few CASSSTGNVGEKLFF TGTGCCAGCAGCTCCACAGGGAATGTGGGTGAAAAACTGTTTTTT
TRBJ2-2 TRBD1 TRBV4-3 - CASSHPLLGQDTPNTGELFF TGCGCCAGCAGCCACCCGCTACTCGGACAGGACACACCGAACACCGGGGAGCTGTTTTTT
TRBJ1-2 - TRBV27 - CASRPLSGANYGYTF TGTGCCAGCAGACCACTCTCGGGAGCTAACTATGGCTACACCTTC
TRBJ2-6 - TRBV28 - CASSSITQSRANVLTF TGTGCCAGCAGTTCAATTACACAAAGTCGGGCCAACGTCCTGACTTTC
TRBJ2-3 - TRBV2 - CATKTLITDTQYF TGTGCCACCAAGACGCTTATCACAGATACGCAGTATTTT
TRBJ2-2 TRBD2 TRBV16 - CASSQYTSGNTGELFF TGTGCCAGCAGCCAATATACTAGCGGGAACACCGGGGAGCTGTTTTTT
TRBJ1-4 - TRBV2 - CASSEGPVSEKLFF TGTGCCAGCAGTGAGGGGCCCGTCTCTGAAAAACTGTTTTTT
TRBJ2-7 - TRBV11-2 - CASSHRQEGTYEQYF TGTGCCAGCAGTCATAGACAGGAGGGTACCTACGAGCAGTACTTC
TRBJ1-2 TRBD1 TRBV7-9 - CASSFEGGDYGYTF TGTGCCAGCAGCTTTGAAGGGGGCGACTATGGCTACACCTTC
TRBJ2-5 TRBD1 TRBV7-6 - CASSLGQGAVTQYF TGTGCCAGCAGCTTAGGACAGGGGGCTGTGACCCAGTACTTC
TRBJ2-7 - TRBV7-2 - CASSLSLYEQYF TGTGCCAGCAGCTTAAGTCTCTACGAGCAGTACTTC
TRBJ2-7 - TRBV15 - CATSPRGQHYEQYF TGTGCCACCAGCCCAAGGGGTCAGCATTACGAGCAGTACTTC
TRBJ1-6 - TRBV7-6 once CASSSEGSNSPLHF TGTGCCAGCAGCTCCGAAGGAAGCAATTCACCCCTCCACTTT
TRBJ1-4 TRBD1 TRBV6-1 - CASSEGQGNEKLFF TGTGCCAGCAGTGAAGGACAGGGGAATGAAAAACTGTTTTTT
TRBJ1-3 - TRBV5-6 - CASSPGGFSGNTIYF TGTGCCAGCAGCCCTGGGGGGTTCTCTGGAAACACCATATATTTT
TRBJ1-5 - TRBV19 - CASRSGDGPQHF TGTGCCAGTAGATCAGGGGACGGGCCCCAGCATTTT
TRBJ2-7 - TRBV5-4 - CASSLATLGEQYF TGTGCCAGCAGCTTGGCGACCTTGGGCGAGCAGTACTTC
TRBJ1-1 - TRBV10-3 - CAIRGQTGPLNTEAFF TGTGCCATCAGGGGTCAGACAGGCCCTTTGAACACTGAAGCTTTCTTT
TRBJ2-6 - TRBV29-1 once CSVPQGAGANVLTF TGCAGCGTACCCCAGGGTGCTGGGGCCAACGTCCTGACTTTC
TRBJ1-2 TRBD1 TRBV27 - CASSFKAGGYGYTF TGTGCCAGCAGTTTCAAGGCAGGGGGCTATGGCTACACCTTC
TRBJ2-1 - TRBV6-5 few CASSYGEYNEQFF TGTGCCAGCAGTTACGGGGAGTACAATGAGCAGTTCTTC
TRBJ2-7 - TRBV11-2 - CASSLAPTGPSEQYF TGTGCCAGCAGCTTAGCCCCCACAGGGCCCTCCGAGCAGTACTTC
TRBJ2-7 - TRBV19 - CASSAGIGSSYEQYF TGTGCCAGTAGTGCCGGGATAGGGAGCTCCTACGAGCAGTACTTC
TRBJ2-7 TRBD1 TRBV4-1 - CASRGTGANYEQYF TGCGCCAGCCGGGGGACAGGGGCTAACTACGAGCAGTACTTC
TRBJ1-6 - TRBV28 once CASSGGRLHF TGTGCCAGCAGTGGGGGCCGACTCCACTTT
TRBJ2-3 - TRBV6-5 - CASIFTGRGTDTQYF TGTGCCAGCATTTTCACAGGGCGGGGCACAGATACGCAGTATTTT
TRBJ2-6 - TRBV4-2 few CASSQDSSSGANVLTF TGTGCCAGCAGCCAAGACAGTTCCTCTGGGGCCAACGTCCTGACTTTC
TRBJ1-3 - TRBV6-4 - CASSVPMTGHNTIYF TGTGCCAGCAGTGTTCCTATGACCGGGCACAACACCATATATTTT
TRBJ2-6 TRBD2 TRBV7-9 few CASSTGGAGVWTGANVLTF TGTGCCAGCAGCACGGGGGGAGCGGGAGTTTGGACTGGGGCCAACGTCCTGACTTTC
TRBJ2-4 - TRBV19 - CASSTLTVAKNIQYF TGTGCCAGTAGTACTCTGACCGTTGCCAAAAACATTCAGTACTTC
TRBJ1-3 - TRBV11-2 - CASSLAGPGNTIYF TGTGCCAGCAGCTTAGCGGGGCCTGGAAACACCATATATTTT
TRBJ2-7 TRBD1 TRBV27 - CASSDRVKSYEQYF TGTGCCAGCAGCGACAGGGTGAAAAGCTACGAGCAGTACTTC
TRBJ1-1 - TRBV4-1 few CASSPHEQTNTEAFF TGCGCCAGCAGCCCTCATGAGCAGACGAACACTGAAGCTTTCTTT
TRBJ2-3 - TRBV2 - CASRDQGDTQYF TGTGCCAGCAGGGACCAGGGTGATACGCAGTATTTT
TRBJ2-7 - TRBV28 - CASSFNIDSGGPYEQYF TGTGCCAGCAGTTTCAACATCGACTCTGGGGGCCCCTACGAGCAGTACTTC
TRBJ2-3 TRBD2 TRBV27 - CASRSSGGALADTQYF TGTGCCAGCAGATCTAGCGGGGGGGCCTTGGCAGATACGCAGTATTTT
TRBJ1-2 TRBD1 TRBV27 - CASSPQGDYGYTF TGTGCCAGCAGTCCACAGGGGGACTATGGCTACACCTTC
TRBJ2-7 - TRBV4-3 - CASSQDRVTQTYEQYF TGCGCCAGCAGCCAAGATAGGGTGACCCAGACCTACGAGCAGTACTTC
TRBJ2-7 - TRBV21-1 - CASSTNKTSYEQYF TGTGCCAGCAGCACAAACAAAACCTCCTACGAGCAGTACTTC